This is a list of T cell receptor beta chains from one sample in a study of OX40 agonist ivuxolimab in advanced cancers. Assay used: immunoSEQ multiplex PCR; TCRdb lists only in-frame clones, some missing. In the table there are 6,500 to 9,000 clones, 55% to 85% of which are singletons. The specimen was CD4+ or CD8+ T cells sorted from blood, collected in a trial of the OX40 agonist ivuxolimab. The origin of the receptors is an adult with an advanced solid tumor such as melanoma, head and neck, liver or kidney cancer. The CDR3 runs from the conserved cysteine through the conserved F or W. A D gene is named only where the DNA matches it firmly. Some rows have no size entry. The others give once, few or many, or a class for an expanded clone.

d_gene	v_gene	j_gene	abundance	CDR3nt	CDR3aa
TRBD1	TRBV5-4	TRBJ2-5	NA	TGTGCCAGCAGCTGGGAGCAGGGGGCGCGCCAAGAGACCCAGTACTTC	CASSWEQGARQETQYF
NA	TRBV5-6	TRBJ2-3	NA	TGTGCCAGCAGCGTACCCTTCCAGGTCACAGATACGCAGTATTTT	CASSVPFQVTDTQYF
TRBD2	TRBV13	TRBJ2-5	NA	TGTGCCAGCAGCCCACGACTAGCTATAGAGGAGACCCAGTACTTC	CASSPRLAIEETQYF
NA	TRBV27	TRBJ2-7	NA	TGTGCCAGCAGTTTAAGAACAGGGATCCCGGCCTCCGGCGACGAGCAGTACTTC	CASSLRTGIPASGDEQYF
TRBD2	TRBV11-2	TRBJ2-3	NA	TGTGCCAGCAGCTTTGCGGGGGGGCTGAGAGATACGCAGTATTTT	CASSFAGGLRDTQYF
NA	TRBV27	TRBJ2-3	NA	TGTGCCAGCAGGGGCCTGGGGGCGTGGGCGCAGTATTTT	CASRGLGAWAQYF
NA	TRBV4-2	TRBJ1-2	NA	TGTGCCAGCAGCCAACGTAGGCCAGCGAGCCCTAACTATGGCTACACCTTC	CASSQRRPASPNYGYTF
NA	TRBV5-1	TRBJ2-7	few	TGCGCCAGCAGCTTGGAGGCAGGGTACCCCAGCTCCTACGAGCAGTACTTC	CASSLEAGYPSSYEQYF
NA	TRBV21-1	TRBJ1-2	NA	TGTGCCAGCAGCCCACAAAAACTGGGTGGCTACACCTTC	CASSPQKLGGYTF
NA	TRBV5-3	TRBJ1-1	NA	TGCGCCAGCAGCCCCATGCGGAACACTGAAGCTTTCTTT	CASSPMRNTEAFF
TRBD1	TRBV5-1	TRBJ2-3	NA	TGCGCCAGCAGCCCAGAGGGACAGCTCCTGCCGACTAGCACAGATACGCAGTATTTT	CASSPEGQLLPTSTDTQYF
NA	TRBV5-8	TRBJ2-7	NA	TGTGCCAGCAGCCCAAGCTACGAGCAGTACTTC	CASSPSYEQYF
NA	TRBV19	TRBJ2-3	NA	TGTGCCAGTAGTAGCCCAACCGGGCCTCTACGCACAGATACGCAGTATTTT	CASSSPTGPLRTDTQYF
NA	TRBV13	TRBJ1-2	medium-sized	TGTGCCAGCACCCTAGGAACAACTCCTACTCCTAACTATGGCTACACCTTC	CASTLGTTPTPNYGYTF
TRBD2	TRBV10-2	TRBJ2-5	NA	TGCGCCAGCAGACTAGCGCAACTACAAGAGACCCAGTACTTC	CASRLAQLQETQYF
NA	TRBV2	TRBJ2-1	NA	TGTGCCAGCAGTGAGGACGGTTGGGATGAGCAGTTCTTC	CASSEDGWDEQFF
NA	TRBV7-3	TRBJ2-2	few	TGTGCCAGCAGCCCCCGTGGTGGGGCGGGCGGGGAGCTGTTTTTT	CASSPRGGAGGELFF
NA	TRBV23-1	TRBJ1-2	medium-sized	TGCGCCAGCAGTCAACCGCAACGAACAGGGTACGGCTACACCTTC	CASSQPQRTGYGYTF
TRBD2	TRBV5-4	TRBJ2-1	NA	TGTGCCAGCAGCTTGGGGAGTAGCGGGGAACCCTACAATGAGCAGTTCTTC	CASSLGSSGEPYNEQFF
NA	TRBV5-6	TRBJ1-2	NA	TGTGCCAGCAGCTTCCGTAGGGAGGCCCTCTATGGCTACACCTTC	CASSFRREALYGYTF
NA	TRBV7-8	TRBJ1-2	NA	TGTGCCAGCAGCTTAGCCGGGGACTTGGCACCCGGCTACACCTTC	CASSLAGDLAPGYTF
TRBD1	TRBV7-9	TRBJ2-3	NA	TGTGCCAGCAGCTTAAGGGGGGGGACAGGGCCAGATACGCAGTATTTT	CASSLRGGTGPDTQYF
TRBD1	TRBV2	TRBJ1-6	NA	TGTGCCAGCAGGACAGGGACGGGTTCACCCCTCCACTTT	CASRTGTGSPLHF
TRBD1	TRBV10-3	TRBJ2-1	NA	TGTGCCATGGGACAGAATGAGCAGTTCTTC	CAMGQNEQFF
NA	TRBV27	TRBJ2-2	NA	TGTGCCAGCAGCCCTAATACCGGGGAGCTGTTTTTT	CASSPNTGELFF
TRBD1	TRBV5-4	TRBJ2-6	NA	TGTGCCAGCAGCCCGGACAGGGGAGGTGGGGCCAACGTCCTGACTTTC	CASSPDRGGGANVLTF
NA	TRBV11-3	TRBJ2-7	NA	TGTGCCAGCAGCCAAGACGAGGGAACCTCCTACGAGCAGTACTTC	CASSQDEGTSYEQYF
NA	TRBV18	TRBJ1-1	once	TGTGCCAGCCACGGGAGGGGAGAGACTGAAGCTTTCTTT	CASHGRGETEAFF
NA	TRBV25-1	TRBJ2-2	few	TGTGCCAGCAGTCGGGGGATTCTCACCGGGGAGCTGTTTTTT	CASSRGILTGELFF
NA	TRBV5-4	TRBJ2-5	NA	TGTGCCAGCAGCTTACCAACGGCCGACTACGCCGTGACCCAGTACTTC	CASSLPTADYAVTQYF
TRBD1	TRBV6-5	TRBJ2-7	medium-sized	TGTGCCAGCAGCCCCGGGACAGAATACGAGCAGTACTTC	CASSPGTEYEQYF
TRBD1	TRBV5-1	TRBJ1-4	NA	TGCGCCAGCAGCCTGGGACAGTATTCCGAAAAACTGTTTTTT	CASSLGQYSEKLFF
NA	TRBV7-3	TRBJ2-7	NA	TGTGCCAGCAGCTTCGGCAGCGGTTACGAGCAGTACTTC	CASSFGSGYEQYF
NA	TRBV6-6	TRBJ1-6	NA	TGTGCCAGCACCTGGGTCAGGGCTAATTCACCCCTCCACTTT	CASTWVRANSPLHF
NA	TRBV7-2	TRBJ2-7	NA	TGTGCCAGCAGCAGGCCCGGCGGCGAGCAGTACTTC	CASSRPGGEQYF